This T cell receptor (beta chain) was obtained from a study of neurological immune-mediated disorders. Study observations and caveats: Falling below healthy controls, multiple sclerosis showed the least TCR clonal expansion, while HTLV-1-associated myelopathy showed the most.

The healthy controls volunteered at a blood bank in Maryland, USA. This CDR3 has 15 residues. From germline, CDR1 is MDHEN and CDR2 SYDVKM. V lost 7 bases and J 0 bases, leaving 13 bases between the germline ends. This clonotype came up many times. Antigen unknown. Template-switch 5'RACE cDNA synthesis added a 10-nucleotide unique molecular identifier. TCRdb re-analysed the 5' RACE reads in MiXCR, keeping a single row per CDR3 protein. The sample gives 30,000 to 50,000 distinct CDR3 sequences, approximately 7% of which show up once; 5.7% is in the top ten. This TCR was sampled from a man in his forties or fifties in good health. The rearrangement links TRBV28 to TRBJ1-5; D gene unclear. The material sequenced was CD4+ T cells from blood. CDR3 DNA sequence: TGTGCCAGCAAGGAGGCAGGAGGTAGCAATCAGCCCCAGCATTTT. Translation gives CASKEAGGSNQPQHF.